This T cell receptor beta chain was sequenced during a study of blood T cell repertoires in COVID-19. On the study more broadly: Samples of COVID-19 (acute and convalescent) were obtained from the United States, Italy and Spain.

The repertoire was sequenced with immunoSEQ multiplex PCR; TCRdb's copy has only in-frame clones and lacks some. The sample includes roughly 99,000 clones, roughly 88% seen only once; the top ten take roughly 6.6%. Sequenced input: peripheral blood. The TCR comes from a man between 45 and 60 years old with active or convalescent COVID-19.

CDR3 region: CASSWTSGATDTQYF. DNA for the CDR3: TGTGCCAGCAGCTGGACTAGCGGGGCCACAGATACGCAGTATTTT. The chain employs TRBV6-6 and TRBJ2-3, with 12 positions matching TRBD2. In germline, CDR1 is MNHNY, CDR2 SVGAGI (reference sequence). J gave up 2 bases and V 6 bases, and 3 bases lay outside the gene matches. This CDR3 spans 15 amino acids.